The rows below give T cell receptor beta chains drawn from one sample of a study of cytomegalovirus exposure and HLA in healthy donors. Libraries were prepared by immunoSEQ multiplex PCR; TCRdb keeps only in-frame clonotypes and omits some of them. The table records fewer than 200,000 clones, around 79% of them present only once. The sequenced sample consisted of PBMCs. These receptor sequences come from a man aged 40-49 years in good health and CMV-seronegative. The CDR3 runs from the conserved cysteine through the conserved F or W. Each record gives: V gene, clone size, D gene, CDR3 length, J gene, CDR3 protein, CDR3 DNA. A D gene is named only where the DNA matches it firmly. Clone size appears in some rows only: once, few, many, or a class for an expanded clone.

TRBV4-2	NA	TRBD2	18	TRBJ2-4	CASSQGGLAGKAKNIQYF	TGTGCCAGCAGCCAAGGGGGGCTAGCGGGAAAAGCCAAAAACATTCAGTACTTC
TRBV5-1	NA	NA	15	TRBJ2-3	CASSSGLSSTDTQYF	TGCGCCAGCAGTTCGGGACTTTCTAGCACAGATACGCAGTATTTT
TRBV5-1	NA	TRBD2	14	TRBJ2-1	CASSLVWTSNEQFF	TGCGCCAGCAGCTTGGTTTGGACTAGTAATGAGCAGTTCTTC
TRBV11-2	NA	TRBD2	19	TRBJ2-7	CASSFVSPRAAGGSYEQYF	TGTGCCAGCAGCTTCGTTTCACCCCGGGCCGCGGGAGGTTCCTACGAGCAGTACTTC
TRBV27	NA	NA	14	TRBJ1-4	CASSLRRMNEKLFF	TGTGCCAGCAGTTTAAGGCGGATGAATGAAAAACTGTTTTTT
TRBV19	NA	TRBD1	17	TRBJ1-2	CASSPRGGTGPFYGYTF	TGTGCCAGTAGTCCCCGAGGGGGGACAGGGCCTTTCTATGGCTACACCTTC
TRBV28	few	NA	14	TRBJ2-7	CASSLPPSGPGQYF	TGTGCCAGCAGTTTACCTCCCTCAGGGCCTGGGCAGTACTTC
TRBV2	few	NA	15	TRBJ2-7	CASSVAESSSYEQYF	TGTGCCAGCAGTGTAGCGGAGTCTAGCTCCTACGAGCAGTACTTC
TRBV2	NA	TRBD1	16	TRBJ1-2	CASSVRQGAANYGYTF	TGTGCCAGCAGTGTTAGGCAGGGGGCAGCTAACTATGGCTACACCTTC
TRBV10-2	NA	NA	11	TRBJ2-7	CASSSAEEQYF	TGCGCCAGCAGTTCCGCGGAAGAGCAGTACTTC
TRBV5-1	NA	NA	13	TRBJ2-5	CASSWGPQPTQYF	TGCGCCAGCAGCTGGGGGCCCCAACCTACCCAGTACTTC
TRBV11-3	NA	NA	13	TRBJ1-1	CASSLGANTEAFF	TGTGCCAGCAGCTTAGGGGCTAACACTGAAGCTTTCTTT
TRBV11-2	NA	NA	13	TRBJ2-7	CASSSRGSGEQYF	TGTGCCAGCAGCTCAAGGGGCTCCGGAGAGCAGTACTTC
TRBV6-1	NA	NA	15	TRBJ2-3	CASSEAVQGPDTQYF	TGTGCCAGCAGTGAAGCGGTTCAGGGTCCAGATACGCAGTATTTT
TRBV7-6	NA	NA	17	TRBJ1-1	CASSFVVTEAMNTEAFF	TGTGCCAGCAGCTTCGTCGTGACAGAAGCTATGAACACTGAAGCTTTCTTT
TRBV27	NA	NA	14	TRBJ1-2	CASSSLDRTYGYTF	TGTGCCAGCAGTTCTCTCGACAGGACCTATGGCTACACCTTC
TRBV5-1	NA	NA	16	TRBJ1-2	CASSSGRGRRDYGYTF	TGCGCCAGCAGCTCTGGGCGGGGACGGAGAGACTATGGCTACACCTTC
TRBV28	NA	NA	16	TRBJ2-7	CASSSAVLGSSYEQYF	TGTGCCAGCAGTTCCGCCGTCTTGGGGAGCTCCTACGAGCAGTACTTC
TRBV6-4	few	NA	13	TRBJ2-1	CASGPTRNNEQFF	TGTGCCAGCGGCCCGACACGAAACAATGAGCAGTTCTTC
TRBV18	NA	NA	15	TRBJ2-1	CASSPPVLTGNEQFF	TGTGCCAGCTCACCACCCGTACTGACGGGGAATGAGCAGTTCTTC
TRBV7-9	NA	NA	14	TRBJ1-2	CASSPAGGRYGYTF	TGTGCCAGCAGCCCGGCGGGGGGCCGCTATGGCTACACCTTC
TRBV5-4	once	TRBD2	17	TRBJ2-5	CASSPGTSGGTQETQYF	TGTGCCAGCAGCCCCGGGACTAGCGGGGGAACTCAAGAGACCCAGTACTTC
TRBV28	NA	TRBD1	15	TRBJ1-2	CASSFRDRGAYGYTF	TGTGCCAGCAGTTTCCGGGACAGGGGTGCCTATGGCTACACCTTC
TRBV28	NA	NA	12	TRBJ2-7	CASSPSTYEQYF	TGTGCCAGCAGTCCTAGTACCTACGAGCAGTACTTC
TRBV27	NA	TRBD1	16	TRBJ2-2	CASSFPGQVNTGELFF	TGTGCCAGCAGTTTCCCGGGACAGGTTAACACCGGGGAGCTGTTTTTT
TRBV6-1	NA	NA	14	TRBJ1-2	CASSLGGGLGGYTF	TGTGCCAGCAGTTTGGGAGGGGGGCTGGGCGGCTACACCTTC
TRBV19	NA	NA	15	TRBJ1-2	CASSIGGSSSYGYTF	TGTGCCAGTAGTATAGGCGGCAGCTCCTCCTATGGCTACACCTTC
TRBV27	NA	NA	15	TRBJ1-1	CASRTQVDMNTEAFF	TGTGCCAGCAGGACACAGGTTGACATGAACACTGAAGCTTTCTTT
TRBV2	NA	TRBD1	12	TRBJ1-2	CASEAGTDYYTF	TGTGCCAGCGAGGCCGGGACAGATTACTACACCTTC
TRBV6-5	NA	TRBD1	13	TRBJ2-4	CASRRDRGNIQYF	TGTGCCAGCAGGAGGGACAGGGGAAACATTCAGTACTTC
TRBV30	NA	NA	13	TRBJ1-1	CAWRQGRWTEAFF	TGTGCCTGGAGACAGGGTCGGTGGACTGAAGCTTTCTTT
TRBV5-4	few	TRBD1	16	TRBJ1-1	CASSSKKTGGDTEAFF	TGTGCCAGCAGCTCCAAAAAAACAGGGGGCGACACTGAAGCTTTCTTT
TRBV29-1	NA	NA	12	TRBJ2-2	CSVERRDGELFF	TGCAGCGTTGAAAGACGGGACGGGGAGCTGTTTTTT
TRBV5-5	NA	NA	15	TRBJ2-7	CASSDTGRRASEQYF	TGTGCCAGCAGCGATACAGGGCGGCGTGCATCCGAGCAGTACTTC
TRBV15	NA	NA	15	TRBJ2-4	CATSFALSPGSGGYF	TGTGCCACCAGCTTCGCCCTCTCTCCCGGGTCCGGCGGGTACTTC
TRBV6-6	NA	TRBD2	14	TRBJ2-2	CASSSLSGGGELFF	TGTGCCAGCAGCTCCCTTTCGGGGGGAGGGGAGCTGTTTTTT
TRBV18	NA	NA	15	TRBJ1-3	CASSPGQGSGNTIYF	TGTGCCAGCTCTCCGGGACAAGGTTCTGGAAACACCATATATTTT
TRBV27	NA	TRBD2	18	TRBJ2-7	CASSQTPTSGFSSYEQYF	TGTGCCAGCAGTCAAACACCGACTAGCGGGTTTAGCTCCTACGAGCAGTACTTC
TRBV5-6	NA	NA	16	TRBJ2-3	CASSLARGAITDTQYF	TGTGCCAGCAGCTTGGCCAGGGGAGCAATCACAGATACGCAGTATTTT
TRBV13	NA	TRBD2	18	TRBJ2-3	CASAPGGVAGRGSDTQYF	TGTGCCAGCGCCCCCGGTGGGGTAGCGGGGAGGGGGTCAGATACGCAGTATTTT
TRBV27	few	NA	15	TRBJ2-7	CASRAQGSSSYEQYF	TGTGCCAGCAGGGCCCAGGGGTCCAGCTCCTACGAGCAGTACTTC
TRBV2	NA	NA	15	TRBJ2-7	CASTKLRGGSYEQYF	TGTGCCAGCACCAAATTGAGGGGGGGCTCCTACGAGCAGTACTTC
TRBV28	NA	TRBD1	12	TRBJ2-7	CASSQGAYEQYF	TGTGCCAGCAGTCAGGGGGCTTACGAGCAGTACTTC
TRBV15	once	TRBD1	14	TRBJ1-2	CATTETGINYGYTF	TGTGCCACCACCGAGACAGGGATTAACTATGGCTACACCTTC
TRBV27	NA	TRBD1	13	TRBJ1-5	CASRGTGNQPQHF	TGTGCCAGCAGAGGGACAGGCAATCAGCCCCAGCATTTT
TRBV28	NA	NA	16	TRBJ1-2	CASSLSGIAGNYGYTF	TGTGCCAGCAGTTTATCAGGGATTGCCGGCAACTATGGCTACACCTTC
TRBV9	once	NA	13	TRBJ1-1	CASSVVGGGEAFF	TGTGCCAGCAGCGTAGTTGGGGGAGGTGAAGCTTTCTTT
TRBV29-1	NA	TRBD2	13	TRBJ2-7	CSVETSGSYEQYF	TGCAGCGTTGAGACTAGCGGCTCCTACGAGCAGTACTTC
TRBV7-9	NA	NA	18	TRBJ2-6	CASSSVRQDTSGANGLTF	TGTGCCAGCAGCAGTGTTAGACAGGATACGTCTGGGGCCAACGGCCTGACTTTC
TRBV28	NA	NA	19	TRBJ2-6	CASSVPFGGTGIGANGLTF	TGTGCCAGCAGTGTCCCGTTCGGGGGAACCGGTATTGGGGCCAACGGCCTGACTTTC
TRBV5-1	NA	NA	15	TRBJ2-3	CASSPRGREGDTQYF	TGCGCCAGCAGCCCCAGGGGAAGGGAGGGAGATACGCAGTATTTT
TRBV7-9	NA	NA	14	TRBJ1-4	CASSSNDRNEKLFF	TGTGCCAGCAGCTCCAACGACAGGAATGAAAAACTGTTTTTT
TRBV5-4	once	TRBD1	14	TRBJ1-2	CASSFEGAAYGYTF	TGTGCCAGCAGCTTCGAGGGGGCGGCCTATGGCTACACCTTC
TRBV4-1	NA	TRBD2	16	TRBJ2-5	CASSPPSRTSRKTQYF	TGCGCCAGCAGCCCGCCCTCACGGACTAGTAGAAAGACCCAGTACTTC
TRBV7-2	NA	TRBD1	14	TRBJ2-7	CASRSRDRIYEQYF	TGTGCCAGCAGGTCCCGGGACAGAATCTACGAGCAGTACTTC
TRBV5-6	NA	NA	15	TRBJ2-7	CASSLPGALSYEQYF	TGTGCCAGCAGCCTGCCAGGCGCCCTCTCCTACGAGCAGTACTTC
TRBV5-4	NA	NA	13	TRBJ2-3	CASSFRIGDTQYF	TGTGCCAGCAGCTTCCGCATCGGAGATACGCAGTATTTT